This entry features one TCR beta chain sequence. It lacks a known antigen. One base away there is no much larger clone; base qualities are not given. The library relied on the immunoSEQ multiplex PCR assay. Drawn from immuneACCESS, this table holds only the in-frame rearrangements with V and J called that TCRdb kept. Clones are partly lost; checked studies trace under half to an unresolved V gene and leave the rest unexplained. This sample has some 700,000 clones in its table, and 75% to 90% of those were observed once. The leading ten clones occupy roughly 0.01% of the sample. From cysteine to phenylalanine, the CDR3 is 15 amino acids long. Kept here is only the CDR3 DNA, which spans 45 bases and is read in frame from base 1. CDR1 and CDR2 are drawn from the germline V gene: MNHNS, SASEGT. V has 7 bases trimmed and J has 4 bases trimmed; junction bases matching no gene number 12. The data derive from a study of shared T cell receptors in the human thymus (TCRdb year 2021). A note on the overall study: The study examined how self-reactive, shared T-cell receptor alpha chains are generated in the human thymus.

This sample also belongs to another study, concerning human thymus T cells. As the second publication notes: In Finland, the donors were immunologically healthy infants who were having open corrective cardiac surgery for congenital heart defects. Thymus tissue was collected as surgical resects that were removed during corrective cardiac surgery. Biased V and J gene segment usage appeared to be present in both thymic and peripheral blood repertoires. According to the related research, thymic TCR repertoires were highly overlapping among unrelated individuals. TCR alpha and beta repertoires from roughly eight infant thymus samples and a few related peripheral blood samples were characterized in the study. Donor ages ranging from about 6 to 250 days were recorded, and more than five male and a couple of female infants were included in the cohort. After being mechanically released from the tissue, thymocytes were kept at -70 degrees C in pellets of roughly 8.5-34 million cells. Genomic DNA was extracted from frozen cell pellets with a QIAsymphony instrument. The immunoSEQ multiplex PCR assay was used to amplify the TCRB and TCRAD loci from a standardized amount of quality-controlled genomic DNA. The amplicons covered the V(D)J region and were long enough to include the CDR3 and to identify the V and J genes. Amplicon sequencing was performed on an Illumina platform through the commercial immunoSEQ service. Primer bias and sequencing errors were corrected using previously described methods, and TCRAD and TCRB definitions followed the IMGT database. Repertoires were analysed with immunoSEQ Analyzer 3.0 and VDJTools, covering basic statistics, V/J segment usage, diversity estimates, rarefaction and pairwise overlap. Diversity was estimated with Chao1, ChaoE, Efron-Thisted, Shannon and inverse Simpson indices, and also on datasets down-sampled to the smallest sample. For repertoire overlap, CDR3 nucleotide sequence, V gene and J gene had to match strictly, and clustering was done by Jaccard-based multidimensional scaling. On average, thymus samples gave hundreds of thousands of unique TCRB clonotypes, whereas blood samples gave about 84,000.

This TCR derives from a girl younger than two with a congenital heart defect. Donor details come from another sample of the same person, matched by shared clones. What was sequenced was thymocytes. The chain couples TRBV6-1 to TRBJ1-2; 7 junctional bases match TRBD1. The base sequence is TGTGCCAGCAACCCGGGACAGCTACCTTCCTATGGCTACACCTTC. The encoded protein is CASNPGQLPSYGYTF.